A selection of T cell receptor beta chains follows, all from one sample in a study of blood T cell repertoires in COVID-19. The data were produced by immunoSEQ multiplex PCR, yet TCRdb's version contains in-frame clones alone and is incomplete. Among roughly 400,000 clones, about 90% were seen once, and the ten largest hold under 0.7%. The sequenced material came from PBMCs or T cells enriched from blood (not recorded which). These receptors were taken from a young man who had recovered from COVID-19. Both conserved end residues are part of each CDR3. A D gene is named only where the DNA matches it firmly. Where a row states a size, it is once, few, many or the class of an expanded clone; other rows omit it.

clone_size	v_call	j_call	d_call	cdr3_aa	cdr3_nt
NA	TRBV3-1/TRBV3-2	TRBJ2-2	TRBD2	CASQPGGQGGELFF	TGTGCCAGCCAGCCGGGAGGGCAGGGCGGGGAGCTGTTTTTT
NA	TRBV19	TRBJ1-1	TRBD1	CASSPGTGGMNTEAFF	TGTGCCAGTAGTCCCGGGACAGGGGGGATGAACACTGAAGCTTTCTTT
NA	TRBV7-9	TRBJ2-3	TRBD2	CASSPGLAGVVDTQYF	TGTGCCAGCAGCCCCGGACTAGCGGGAGTAGTAGATACGCAGTATTTT
NA	TRBV6-5	TRBJ2-7	NA	CASSYKGSGGAYEQYF	TGTGCCAGCAGTTACAAGGGAAGCGGAGGCGCGTACGAGCAGTACTTC
NA	TRBV6-5	TRBJ1-1	TRBD1	CASSTGVWTEAFF	TGTGCCAGCAGTACAGGGGTTTGGACTGAAGCTTTCTTT
NA	TRBV28	TRBJ1-6	NA	CASSAASGNNSPLHF	TGTGCCAGCAGTGCCGCTTCGGGGAATAATTCACCCCTCCACTTT
NA	TRBV7-9	TRBJ1-2	NA	CASSLGAILPF	TGTGCCAGCAGCTTAGGGGCCATTCTGCCCTTC
few	TRBV5-1	TRBJ1-5	TRBD1	CASSLDGRGRAQPQHF	TGCGCCAGCAGCTTGGATGGCAGGGGGCGAGCTCAGCCCCAGCATTTT
NA	TRBV5-6	TRBJ1-1	NA	CASSLGRLNTEAFF	TGTGCCAGCAGCCTAGGAAGACTAAACACTGAAGCTTTCTTT
NA	TRBV2	TRBJ1-3	NA	CASSGNPGDTIYF	TGTGCCAGCAGTGGAAACCCCGGTGACACCATATATTTT
NA	TRBV5-8	TRBJ1-6	TRBD1	CASSRGQLYNSPLHF	TGTGCCAGCAGCCGGGGACAGCTATATAATTCACCCCTCCACTTT
NA	TRBV7-6	TRBJ2-6	NA	CASSSRQSSGANVLTF	TGTGCCAGCAGCTCCCGACAGTCCTCTGGGGCCAACGTCCTGACTTTC
NA	TRBV2	TRBJ1-2	NA	CASSDEATGYTF	TGTGCCAGCAGTGATGAGGCCACTGGCTACACCTTC
NA	TRBV6-5	TRBJ1-3	NA	CASSYEPGGNTIYF	TGTGCCAGCAGTTACGAACCCGGGGGAAACACCATATATTTT
NA	TRBV5-1	TRBJ1-6	NA	CASCLESSYNSPLHF	TGCGCCAGCTGTCTGGAGAGCTCCTATAATTCACCCCTCCACTTT
NA	TRBV21-1	TRBJ1-1	NA	CASAGRGSNTEAFF	TGTGCCAGCGCCGGCAGGGGGTCCAACACTGAAGCTTTCTTT
NA	TRBV19	TRBJ1-1	NA	CASSDSDMNTEAFF	TGTGCCAGTAGTGACAGCGATATGAACACTGAAGCTTTCTTT
once	TRBV28	TRBJ1-2	NA	CASSPAQEGYGYTF	TGTGCCAGCAGCCCAGCCCAGGAGGGCTATGGCTACACCTTC
NA	TRBV9	TRBJ2-7	TRBD1	CASSEGTGPDEQYF	TGTGCCAGCAGCGAGGGGACAGGGCCGGACGAGCAGTACTTC
once	TRBV3-1/TRBV3-2	TRBJ2-2	TRBD2	CASSKREGRTGELFF	TGTGCCAGCAGCAAGCGGGAGGGCCGTACCGGGGAGCTGTTTTTT
NA	TRBV4-1	TRBJ2-2	NA	CASSEGGGRGGELFF	TGCGCCAGCAGCGAAGGGGGGGGCCGAGGCGGGGAGCTGTTTTTT
many	TRBV5-1	TRBJ1-3	NA	CASSLEAGSGNTIYF	TGCGCCAGCAGCCTAGAGGCAGGGTCTGGAAACACCATATATTTT
NA	TRBV12-3/TRBV12-4	TRBJ1-1	NA	CASRQSVNTEAFF	TGTGCCAGCAGGCAGTCTGTGAACACTGAAGCTTTCTTT
NA	TRBV11-2	TRBJ2-1	NA	CASSLEVGGDHNEQFF	TGTGCCAGCAGCTTAGAGGTCGGAGGAGACCACAATGAGCAGTTCTTC
few	TRBV4-1	TRBJ2-1	TRBD2	CASSQEFGQSMLAVNEQFF	TGCGCCAGCAGCCAAGAATTCGGTCAAAGTATGCTAGCGGTTAATGAGCAGTTCTTC
NA	TRBV9	TRBJ1-5	TRBD1	CASSAGTDSNQPQHF	TGTGCCAGCAGCGCCGGGACAGATAGCAATCAGCCCCAGCATTTT
NA	TRBV18	TRBJ1-1	NA	CASSPRGGEDTEAFF	TGTGCCAGCTCACCAAGGGGGGGGGAGGACACTGAAGCTTTCTTT
NA	TRBV7-2	TRBJ2-7	NA	CASSDPAPSRYHEQYF	TGTGCCAGCAGCGACCCCGCTCCTAGTCGCTACCACGAGCAGTACTTC
NA	TRBV4-1	TRBJ1-2	TRBD1	CASSENYSYDRDYGYTF	TGCGCCAGCAGCGAAAACTACTCGTACGACAGGGACTATGGCTACACCTTC
NA	TRBV7-6	TRBJ1-3	TRBD1	CASSPSGGSGNTIYF	TGTGCCAGCAGCCCCTCAGGGGGCTCTGGAAACACCATATATTTT
few	TRBV7-3	TRBJ2-5	TRBD1	CASSQGLTGQGFGETQYF	TGTGCCAGCAGCCAGGGGTTGACGGGACAGGGGTTCGGGGAGACCCAGTACTTC
NA	TRBV7-3	TRBJ2-7	TRBD2	CASSPGTTSYEQYF	TGTGCCAGCAGCCCCGGGACTACGTCCTACGAGCAGTACTTC
NA	TRBV29-1	TRBJ2-1	TRBD2	CSSQELAGDLNEQFF	TGCAGCTCCCAGGAGCTAGCGGGAGATTTAAATGAGCAGTTCTTC
NA	TRBV5-6	TRBJ1-5	NA	CASSLRPGDIPQHF	TGTGCCAGCAGCTTGCGGCCGGGAGATATCCCCCAGCATTTT